This entry lists 21 T cell receptor beta chains sequenced from one sample in a study of T cell responses to AZD1222 COVID-19 vaccine. The data were produced by immunoSEQ multiplex PCR, yet TCRdb's version contains in-frame clones alone and is incomplete. The table has fewer than 100,000 clones, 65% to 85% seen once. The sample consisted of peripheral blood, taken 28 days after the second AZD1222 dose. Receptor source: an adult who received the AZD1222 COVID-19 vaccine.

This rearrangement joins TRBV18 to TRBJ2-2; the D call may be TRBD1 or TRBD2 (5 bases each). From germline, CDR1 is KGHSH and CDR2 LQKENI. The CDR3 spans 14 residues. Deletions cut 5 bases from V and 7 bases from J, with 14 bases between. In nucleotides, the CDR3 is TGTGCCAGCTCAAGAACTAGGGGAAGCGGGGAGCTGTTTTTT. Its translation is CASSRTRGSGELFF.

V and J are TRBV27 and TRBJ2-7; TRBD2 might be the D (6 bases). Germline loops: CDR1 MNHEY, CDR2 SMNVEV (reference sequence). Deletions cut 4 bases from V and 7 bases from J, with 11 bases between. The CDR3 contains 12 residues. CDR3 amino acids: CASSSPGEEQYF. The CDR3 region has the DNA TGTGCCAGCAGTTCCCCGGGGGAGGAGCAGTACTTC.

This clone was seen only once. This chain links TRBV7-8 with TRBJ1-2; D gene uncertain. Germline V CDR1 and CDR2: SGHVS, FQNEAQ. This CDR3 spans 13 amino acids. V was cut by 1 base and J by 2 bases, with 5 bases left in between. In nucleotides, the CDR3 is TGTGCCAGCAGCTTAGGCCGCAACTATGGCTACACCTTC. Amino acids: CASSLGRNYGYTF.

J is TRBJ1-2 and V is TRBV18; weak D call: TRBD1 (5 bases). This CDR3 contains 13 residues. Germline lookup yields CDR1 KGHSH and CDR2 LQKENI. With 3 bases removed from V and 6 bases from J, the gap between germline ends came to 11 bases. Written as DNA, the CDR3 is TGTGCCAGCTCACCGAGGGGCGCGGATGGCTACACCTTC. Translation gives CASSPRGADGYTF.

The chain is built from TRBV6-5 and TRBJ2-5, with TRBD2 matching over 13 bases. Per the germline V gene, CDR1 is MNHEY and CDR2 is SVGAGI. Losses at the gene ends were 5 bases for V and 3 bases for J; bases not matched to a gene: 3. The CDR3 totals 15 residues. CDR3 DNA sequence: TGTGCCAGCAGTCCCGGACTAGCGGGAGAAGAGACCCAGTACTTC. Protein: CASSPGLAGEETQYF.

V and J are TRBV9 and TRBJ1-6; D is perhaps TRBD1 (5 bases). CDR3 length equals 16 residues. Germline loops: CDR1 SGDLS, CDR2 YYNGEE. V was shortened by 3 bases and J by 7 bases, with 17 bases between the two germline ends. Here the CDR3 reads CASSGSAGLSNSPLHF. CDR3 bases: TGTGCCAGCAGCGGAAGCGCAGGGTTAAGCAATTCACCCCTCCACTTT.

This clone was recorded once. The genes are TRBV28 and TRBJ2-7; 7 nucleotides agree with TRBD2. J lost 3 bases, V lost 1 base, and 6 bases had no gene match. This CDR3 contains 15 residues. CDR1 and CDR2 from the germline V gene are MDHEN and SYDVKM. The CDR3 DNA is TGTGCCAGCAGTTTATTTAGGCGGGAGAACTACGAGCAGTACTTC. It yields the protein CASSLFRRENYEQYF.

CDR3 bases: TGTGCCAGCAGAGCAATAGGGCTGGACACCATATATTTT. Translating it yields CASRAIGLDTIYF. The chain recombines TRBV12-3 or TRBV12-4 with TRBJ1-3; D remains unclear. The CDR3 is made up of 13 amino acids. V shed 6 bases and J shed 8 bases, with 14 bases lying between them.

V and J are TRBV9 and TRBJ2-1, with TRBD2 identical over 8 bases. V dropped 3 bases and J dropped 7; count of bases not matched to a gene: 27. This CDR3 has 21 residues. In germline, CDR1 is SGDLS, CDR2 YYNGEE. The DNA of the CDR3 is TGTGCCAGCAGCGCCCGTAGTTCGCCCTTGTTCTTGCGGGGGGTTACAAATGAGCAGTTCTTC. Translation gives CASSARSSPLFLRGVTNEQFF.

The J gene is TRBJ2-7, the V gene TRBV6-1, with 12 bases matching TRBD2. The CDR3 has 16 amino acids. Germline V gene sequence: CDR1 MNHNS, CDR2 SASEGT. V dropped 5 bases and J dropped 0; count of bases not matched to a gene: 5. The CDR3, as DNA: TGTGCCAGCAGTCAAGGGACTAGCGGGCCCTCCTACGAGCAGTACTTC. This gives the protein CASSQGTSGPSYEQYF.

This clone showed up just a few times. The germline gene is not matched at one end of the junction; a read error may be the cause. The V gene is TRBV4-1, the J gene TRBJ2-7; no clear D gene. The CDR3 is 13 amino acids. The germline CDR1 and CDR2 sequences are MGHRA and YSYEKL. DNA of the CDR3: TGCGCCAGCAGTCAAGGCCCCTCCTACGAGCAGTACTTC. It translates to CASSQGPSYEQYF.

In regard to this clone: Compared with germline, one end of the junction differs, possibly owing to a read error. The CDR3: CASSQGDRPGKHF. The DNA of the CDR3 is TGTGCCAGCAGCCAAGGGGACCGCCCCGGAAAGCACTTC. This chain joins TRBV3-1 (or the pseudogene TRBV3-2) and TRBJ2-7; TRBD1 or TRBD2 may be the D gene (5 bases each). Germline V lookup: CDR1 LGHDT, CDR2 YNNKEL (reference sequence). The CDR3 runs to 13 residues.

J is TRBJ2-1 and V is TRBV5-4, with TRBD1 matching 8 bases. CDR3 length: 15 residues. Germline-derived CDR1 and CDR2 are SGHNT and YYREEE (reference sequence). V was pared by 0 bases and J by 2 bases, with 1 base of the junction left unmatched. CDR3 sequence reads: CASSLGQGPYNEQFF. CDR3 DNA: TGTGCCAGCAGCTTGGGACAGGGGCCCTACAATGAGCAGTTCTTC.

This chain joins TRBV7-2 and TRBJ2-5; 7 bases align to TRBD2. V trimming: 2 bases; J trimming: 3 bases; junction bases outside the gene matches: 6. In germline, CDR1 is SGHTA, CDR2 FQGNSA. There are 15 residues in the CDR3. The CDR3: CASSLYAGVEETQYF. The CDR3 nucleotides are TGTGCCAGCAGCTTATATGCGGGAGTGGAAGAGACCCAGTACTTC.

The chain carries TRBV6-5 and TRBJ2-1, with 10 bases lining up with TRBD2. Germline CDR1 is MNHEY and CDR2 is SVGAGI. V shed 7 bases, J shed 8 bases, and the junction held 11 bases outside the gene matches. The CDR3 has 15 amino acids. The CDR3 DNA reads TGTGCCAGCACCGGTAGCGGGGGGCTCTTGGATGAGCAGTTCTTC. It is translated as CASTGSGGLLDEQFF.

In this sample, this clone turned up a few times. The chain couples TRBV10-3 to TRBJ2-3; possibly TRBD2 for D (7 bases). Germline lookup yields CDR1 ENHRY and CDR2 SYGVKD. V lost 8 bases and J 2 bases, leaving 17 bases between the germline ends. The CDR3 consists of 15 residues. The CDR3 reads CAIGGGSSITDTQYF. In nucleotides, the CDR3 is TGTGCCATCGGGGGGGGCAGCAGTATCACAGATACGCAGTATTTT.

The rearrangement uses TRBV15 and TRBJ2-1; 8 bases match TRBD2. Trimming removed 1 base from V and 0 bases from J; junction bases left unmatched: 5. The germline CDR1 and CDR2 sequences are LNHNV and YYDKDF (reference sequence). The CDR3 length is 17 residues. The CDR3 loop is CATSRGGLALSYNEQFF. The CDR3 DNA reads TGTGCCACCAGCAGAGGAGGACTAGCCCTCTCCTACAATGAGCAGTTCTTC.

This chain uses TRBV7-3 with TRBJ1-3; possibly TRBD1 for D (5 bases). The ends were cut back, 5 bases at V and 4 bases at J, with 9 bases in the middle. From germline, CDR1 is SGHTA and CDR2 FQGTGA. The CDR3 is made up of 13 amino acids. The chain's CDR3 is CASSRSGGNTIYF. CDR3 DNA sequence: TGTGCCAGCAGCAGATCAGGGGGAAACACCATATATTTT. Supplemented by reference TRBV7-3 and TRBJ1-3, the full variable domain reads GAGVSQTPSNKVTEKGKYVELRCDPISGHTALYWYRQSLGQGPEFLIYFQGTGAADDSGLPNDRFFAVRPEGSVSTLKIQRTERGDSAVYLCASSRSGGNTIYFGEGSWLTVV.

The chain combines TRBV28 with TRBJ1-4; a possible D gene is TRBD1 (5 bases). The CDR3 length is 14 residues. V gave up 6 bases and J gave up 7 bases, with 15 bases separating them. CDR1 is MDHEN, CDR2 SYDVKM, per germline. The chain's CDR3 is CASRPGDVREKLFF. CDR3 nucleotides: TGTGCCAGCAGGCCCGGGGACGTTCGTGAAAAACTGTTTTTT.

The rearrangement joins TRBV4-1 to TRBJ2-6; TRBD1 matches at 11 bases. V lost 3 bases and J lost 1; bases outside the gene matches: 14. Germline CDR1 MGHRA, CDR2 YSYEKL. CDR3 length: 21 residues. The CDR3 nucleotides are TGCGCCAGCAGCCACGTTGTTGTTCGGACAGGGGGCCTATCTGGGGCCAACGTCCTGACTTTC. This translates into CASSHVVVRTGGLSGANVLTF.

This clone has only one observation. V is TRBV5-1 and J is TRBJ1-2; a weak D match, TRBD1 (6 bases). Trimming cost V 0 bases and J 4 bases, with 10 bases left between them. The CDR3 is 14 amino acids. Germline V CDR1 and CDR2: SGHRS, YFSETQ. CDR3 nucleotide sequence: TGCGCCAGCAGCTTGGTTGGGGGCAGCTATGGCTACACCTTC. It encodes CASSLVGGSYGYTF.